A single sample gave rise to the 28 T cell receptor beta chains below, sequenced in a study of blood T cell repertoires in COVID-19. Generated by immunoSEQ multiplex PCR, the TCRdb table keeps only in-frame clones and is missing some. The table shows around 6,200 clones, with roughly 80% occurring only once. Sequencing was done on a sample of peripheral blood. The receptors come from a human donor with active COVID-19. The donor label of this sample is uncertain.

V usage is TRBV7-6 and J usage is TRBJ2-7; 9 bases map to TRBD1. Per germline, CDR1 SGHVS and CDR2 FNYEAQ. Losses at the gene ends were 4 bases for V and 2 bases for J; bases not matched to a gene: 9. CDR3 length equals 16 residues. In nucleotides, the CDR3 is TGTGCCAGCAGCTCGATACCGGGACAGGGAGCCTACGAGCAGTACTTC. Translating it yields CASSSIPGQGAYEQYF.

This chain links TRBV5-6 with TRBJ1-6, with 8 bases identical to TRBD1. Germline values: CDR1 SGHDT, CDR2 YYEEEE. The CDR3 length is 15 residues. V shed 5 bases, J shed 6 bases, and the junction held 7 bases outside the gene matches. CDR3: CASREQGAGNSPLHF. The CDR3 nucleotides are TGTGCCAGCAGAGAGCAGGGGGCCGGTAATTCACCCCTCCACTTT. Together with reference TRBV5-6 and TRBJ1-6, the CDR3 gives the full variable domain: DAGVTQSPTHLIKTRGQQVTLRCSPKSGHDTVSWYQQALGQGPQFIFQYYEEEERQRGNFPDRFSGHQFPNYSSELNVNALLLGDSALYLCASREQGAGNSPLHFGNGTRLTVT.

CDR3 bases: TGTGCCTGGAGTCTGGACAGTGAAGCTTTCTTT. Protein: CAWSLDSEAFF. The chain combines TRBV30 with TRBJ1-1; D might be TRBD1 (6 bases). The germline CDR1 and CDR2 sequences are GTSNPN and SVGIG (reference sequence). This CDR3 contains 11 residues. The V and J ends lost 2 bases and 7 bases respectively, with 8 bases between them. Together with reference TRBV30 and TRBJ1-1, the CDR3 gives the full variable domain: SQTIHQWPATLVQPVGSPLSLECTVEGTSNPNLYWYRQAAGRGLQLLFYSVGIGQISSEVPQNLSASRPQDRQFILSSKKLLLSDSGFYLCAWSLDSEAFFGQGTRLTVV.

The chain uses TRBV7-9 and TRBJ1-1; D gene unclear. Germline CDR1 is SEHNR and CDR2 is FQNEAQ (reference sequence). The CDR3 contains 13 residues. Trimming took 3 bases from V and 3 from J, leaving 8 bases between them. DNA for the CDR3: TGTGCCAGCAGCTTGCGGGAGCACACTGAAGCTTTCTTT. It is translated as CASSLREHTEAFF.

This chain uses TRBV4-3 with TRBJ2-1, with 11 positions matching TRBD2. Germline V gives CDR1 LGHNA, CDR2 YSLEER. V gave up 5 bases and J gave up 5 bases; unmatched junction bases: 2. This CDR3 is 14 amino acids long. For the CDR3, the DNA is TGCGCCAGCAGCGCGGGACTAGCGGACAATGAGCAGTTCTTC. This gives the protein CASSAGLADNEQFF.

The rearrangement links TRBV9 to TRBJ2-5; D gene uncertain. The CDR3 is made up of 12 amino acids. With 4 bases removed from V and 0 bases from J, the gap between germline ends came to 4 bases. Germline V CDR1 and CDR2: SGDLS, YYNGEE. DNA of the CDR3: TGTGCCAGCAGCCCAGACCAAGAGACCCAGTACTTC. Protein product: CASSPDQETQYF.

This chain connects TRBV14 to TRBJ2-3; 7 bases match TRBD2. V was pared by 3 bases and J by 5 bases, with 5 bases of the junction left unmatched. The length of the CDR3 is 14 residues. Germline assignment: CDR1 SGHDN and CDR2 FVKESK. The CDR3 here is CASSHNGGRDTQYF. In DNA form, the CDR3 reads TGTGCCAGCAGCCACAACGGGGGGAGAGATACGCAGTATTTT.

The genes are TRBV24-1 and TRBJ2-3; 8 positions agree with TRBD2. This CDR3 comprises 15 residues. Germline values: CDR1 KGHDR, CDR2 SFDVKD. Trimming at V came to 4 bases and at J to 5 bases, leaving 7 bases not matched to a gene. The CDR3: CATSEAAGGGDTQYF. The CDR3 DNA reads as TGTGCCACCAGTGAAGCCGCGGGGGGAGGAGATACGCAGTATTTT.

This chain uses TRBV4-3 with TRBJ1-2; D unresolved. Per the germline V gene, CDR1 is LGHNA and CDR2 is YSLEER. Trimming stripped 6 bases from V and 6 bases from J, with 14 bases between. The CDR3 length is 13 residues. The DNA for the CDR3 is TGCGCCAGCAGTCTACAGATCTATGATGGCTACACCTTC. This translates into CASSLQIYDGYTF.

This rearrangement joins TRBV29-1 to TRBJ2-1; TRBD1 is a possible D gene (6 bases). The V and J ends lost 4 bases and 3 bases respectively, with 10 bases between them. CDR1 and CDR2 from the germline V gene are SQVTM and ANQGSEA. The CDR3 loop spans 13 amino acids. The CDR3 nucleotides read TGCAGCGTTGTCGGACAGTTCTACAATGAGCAGTTCTTC. This gives the protein CSVVGQFYNEQFF.

V usage is TRBV3-1 (or the pseudogene TRBV3-2) and J usage is TRBJ2-3; D possibly corresponds to TRBD2 (6 bases). In germline, CDR1 is LGHDT, CDR2 YNNKEL (reference sequence). The CDR3 extends over 13 amino acids. The ends were cut back, 3 bases at V and 5 bases at J, with 9 bases in the middle. The CDR3 protein is CASSQDGGDTQYF. For the CDR3, the DNA is TGTGCCAGCAGCCAGGACGGGGGAGATACGCAGTATTTT.

The chain recombines TRBV25-1 with TRBJ2-2; TRBD2 aligns across 9 bases. Germline values: CDR1 MGHDK, CDR2 SYGVNS. This CDR3 is built from 18 residues. V was pared by 1 base and J by 4 bases, with 10 bases of the junction left unmatched. CDR3 amino acids: CASSESRGGAFGTGELFF. The DNA of the CDR3 is TGTGCCAGCAGTGAATCTCGCGGGGGGGCCTTTGGCACCGGGGAGCTGTTTTTT.

The chain couples TRBV5-1 to TRBJ2-1; TRBD1 matches 7 bases. The CDR3 spans 15 residues. Unmatched junction bases numbered 10, after V lost 6 bases and J lost 4 bases. Germline assignment: CDR1 SGHRS and CDR2 YFSETQ. In DNA, the CDR3 is TGCGCCAGCACCCTTTGGGGGACAGATTACAATGAGCAGTTCTTC. Translating gives CASTLWGTDYNEQFF.

The chain combines TRBV25-1 with TRBJ2-3, with TRBD2 matching over 7 bases. Germline values: CDR1 MGHDK, CDR2 SYGVNS. V was pared by 1 base and J by 3 bases, with 4 bases of the junction left unmatched. CDR3 length: 15 amino acids. CDR3 sequence (DNA): TGTGCCAGCAGTGAATCGGAGGGAGGGACAGATACGCAGTATTTT. Its protein is CASSESEGGTDTQYF.

The chain uses TRBV7-9 and TRBJ1-4; a possible D gene is TRBD1 (6 bases). The CDR3 runs 12 residues. The germline V and J ends were trimmed by 6 bases and 12 bases, with 14 bases remaining between them. CDR1 is SEHNR, CDR2 FQNEAQ, per germline (reference sequence). This CDR3 reads CASSFDRSELFF. The CDR3 nucleotides read TGTGCCAGCAGTTTCGACAGGTCTGAACTGTTTTTT.

J is TRBJ2-3 and V is TRBV29-1; TRBD2 agrees at 9 bases. Germline-derived CDR1 and CDR2 are SQVTM and ANQGSEA. CDR3 length: 15 residues. V shed 2 bases and J 5 bases; nucleotides not matched to a gene: 8. DNA of the CDR3: TGCAGCGTTGAACTTTTAGCGGGAGAGAGAGATACGCAGTATTTT. Translating gives CSVELLAGERDTQYF.

In regard to this clone: The sample carries other DNA sequences with the same CDR3. The chain has TRBV4-3 and TRBJ2-2, with a possible D match to TRBD2 (5 bases). The CDR3 is 15 amino acids. Germline CDR1 and CDR2: LGHNA and YSLEER. V was clipped by 0 bases and J by 1 base, with 6 bases between them. The CDR3 region is CASSQDRGNTGELFF. Written as DNA, the CDR3 is TGCGCCAGCAGCCAAGATCGGGGGAACACCGGGGAGCTGTTTTTT.

The V gene is TRBV2, the J gene TRBJ1-1; D might be TRBD1 (6 bases). V was trimmed by 3 bases and J by 6 bases, leaving 17 bases between them. This CDR3 is 15 amino acids long. Germline CDR1 SNHLY, CDR2 FYNNEI. The CDR3 DNA sequence: TGTGCCAGCAGTGAGAGGGGACACTTAGAGGCTGAAGCTTTCTTT. It yields the protein CASSERGHLEAEAFF.

The chain carries TRBV11-3 and TRBJ1-2; TRBD1 might be the D (6 bases). V shed 1 base and J shed 2 bases, with 11 bases lying between them. This CDR3 has 15 amino acids. Germline V CDR1 and CDR2: SGHNT, YENEEA. DNA for the CDR3: TGTGCCAGCAGCTTAGGTGACAGGTACAACTATGGCTACACCTTC. Translating gives CASSLGDRYNYGYTF.

The rearrangement joins TRBV6-2 or TRBV6-3 to TRBJ2-3, with a weak D call TRBD2 (6 bases). The length of the CDR3 is 14 residues. V was cut by 2 bases and J by 2 bases, with 8 bases left in between. The germline gives CDR1 MNHEY, CDR2 SVGEGT. As DNA, the CDR3 is TGTGCCAGCAGTTACCGCGGGACCACAGATACGCAGTATTTT. This sequence encodes CASSYRGTTDTQYF.

V is TRBV5-5 and J is TRBJ1-1; a weak D match, TRBD1 (5 bases). CDR1 and CDR2 (germline): SGHKS, YYEKEE (reference sequence). V lost 4 bases to trimming and J lost 2 bases, with 18 bases between them. There are 16 residues in the CDR3. DNA for the CDR3: TGTGCCAGCAGCCGGGCCCCGGGGGGTATTAACACTGAAGCTTTCTTT. Its translation is CASSRAPGGINTEAFF.

This clone was observed once. The V call is TRBV11-2, the J call TRBJ1-1; weak D call: TRBD1 (5 bases). The CDR3 spans 16 residues. The germline V and J ends were trimmed by 0 bases and 0 bases, with 11 bases remaining between them. The germline V gene encodes CDR1 SGHAT and CDR2 FQNNGV. This CDR3 is CASSLEGVTVNTEAFF. CDR3 nucleotides: TGTGCCAGCAGCTTAGAAGGGGTCACAGTGAACACTGAAGCTTTCTTT.

This clone was seen a single time. This sequence joins TRBV18 and TRBJ1-6; 7 bases match TRBD1. J was trimmed by 7 bases and V by 3 bases; bases with no gene match: 6. Germline V CDR1 and CDR2: KGHSH, LQKENI. The CDR3 extends over 15 amino acids. The CDR3 loop reads CASSPFRDRNSPLHF. The DNA of the CDR3 is TGTGCCAGCTCACCCTTTCGGGACAGAAATTCACCCCTCCACTTT.

The chain combines TRBV2 with TRBJ2-7; 8 bases are a match to TRBD1. The CDR3 extends over 16 amino acids. The J segment lost 5 bases and the V segment lost 1 base, leaving 10 bases of the junction unmatched. Germline values: CDR1 SNHLY, CDR2 FYNNEI. The DNA for the CDR3 is TGTGCCAGCAGTGAAGTTTGGAGACAGGGGCCCAACGAGCAGTACTTC. Translating it yields CASSEVWRQGPNEQYF.

The chain uses TRBV10-2 and TRBJ1-3; D may be TRBD1 (6 bases). V was cut by 4 bases and J by 2 bases, with 9 bases left in between. CDR1 is WSHSY and CDR2 is SAAADI in the germline V gene. The CDR3 is 14 residues long. CDR3 sequence: CASSGDRPGNTIYF. CDR3 in DNA: TGCGCCAGCAGTGGAGACAGGCCTGGAAACACCATATATTTT.

For the CDR3, the DNA is TGTGCCAGCAGTTTAAGCCCCGGGAGAAATAATTCACCCCTCCACTTT. Translating it yields CASSLSPGRNNSPLHF. The gene calls are TRBV27 and TRBJ1-6; D gene unclear. V lost 2 bases and J 5 bases, leaving 13 bases between the germline ends. This CDR3 has 16 residues. Germline CDR1 and CDR2: MNHEY and SMNVEV (reference sequence).

The rearrangement joins TRBV5-1 to TRBJ2-3, with D maybe TRBD1 (6 bases). With 4 bases removed from V and 4 bases from J, the gap between germline ends came to 16 bases. CDR3 length equals 15 residues. CDR1 and CDR2 from the germline V gene are SGHRS and YFSETQ. The CDR3 DNA sequence: TGCGCCAGCAGCCGTCAAGTACAGGGATCAGATACGCAGTATTTT. Amino acid sequence: CASSRQVQGSDTQYF.

The chain couples TRBV2 to TRBJ2-1, with D possibly being TRBD2 (5 bases). The CDR3 is made up of 15 amino acids. V lost 6 bases to trimming and J lost 0 bases, with 12 bases between them. Looked up from germline, CDR1 is SNHLY and CDR2 is FYNNEI. The CDR3 region is CASRGLMSSYNEQFF. The CDR3 DNA follows: TGTGCCAGCAGAGGACTCATGAGCTCCTACAATGAGCAGTTCTTC.